The 16 T cell receptor beta chains below were found in one sample sequenced in a study of shared clonotypes between healthy human individuals. Some clones are missing from TCRdb's copy, which holds only in-frame ones; the method was immunoSEQ multiplex PCR. This table holds over a million clones, about 84% found once. Sequencing was carried out using memory CD4+ T cells from PBMCs. The subset: CD45RA-negative fraction. Receptors were obtained from a man between 18 and 29 years old in good health. Some clones in this sample may be carry-over from other donors' samples.

The chain combines TRBV28 with TRBJ2-7; 9 bases fit TRBD1. Germline values: CDR1 MDHEN, CDR2 SYDVKM. Losses at the gene ends were 3 bases for V and 4 bases for J; bases not matched to a gene: 7. This CDR3 has 15 residues. CDR3 sequence (DNA): TGTGCCAGCAGTTTTGCATCGGACAGGGGTTACGAGCAGTACTTC. It translates to CASSFASDRGYEQYF.

This chain uses TRBV9 with TRBJ2-1; D is undetermined. CDR1 and CDR2 from the germline V gene are SGDLS and YYNGEE. With 0 bases removed from V and 5 bases from J, the gap between germline ends came to 12 bases. The CDR3 has 15 residues. DNA of the CDR3: TGTGCCAGCAGCGTAGGTTCTCGGGCCCACAATGAGCAGTTCTTC. It is translated as CASSVGSRAHNEQFF.

Notes on this clone: This may come from a read error, since a much larger clone is one base off. The CDR3 nucleotides are TGTGCCAGCAGCAGACAGGGGAGCACTGAAGCTTTCTTT. Translating it yields CASSRQGSTEAFF. The chain carries TRBV11-2 and TRBJ1-1, with TRBD1 matching 8 bases. This CDR3 is 13 amino acids long. Germline CDR1 and CDR2: SGHAT and FQNNGV. J gave up 4 bases and V 5 bases, and 3 bases lay outside the gene matches.

V usage is TRBV5-1 and J usage is TRBJ2-5; TRBD1 aligns across 10 bases. The CDR3 totals 17 residues. V shed 4 bases, J shed 5 bases, and the junction held 14 bases outside the gene matches. In germline, CDR1 is SGHRS, CDR2 YFSETQ. In DNA form, the CDR3 reads TGCGCCAGCAGCCGCTCCTCCCGGGGACAGGGGTTGGAGACCCAGTACTTC. This codes for CASSRSSRGQGLETQYF.

About this clone: The sample has other DNA sequences that encode this CDR3 too. V gene TRBV6-6 combines with J gene TRBJ2-1, with 9 bases matching TRBD2. Germline trimming cut 9 bases from V and 4 bases from J; bases unmatched to any gene: 7. The CDR3 extends over 14 amino acids. Germline CDR1 is MNHNY and CDR2 is SVGAGI (reference sequence). The CDR3 DNA reads TGTGCCAGTAGCCCAGCGGGAGGTTACAATGAGCAGTTCTTC. Residues: CASSPAGGYNEQFF.

The gene calls are TRBV2 and TRBJ2-1; D is uncertain. V lost 6 bases to trimming and J lost 8 bases, with 11 bases between them. Germline V lookup: CDR1 SNHLY, CDR2 FYNNEI. The CDR3 consists of 12 residues. The CDR3: CASRGLGHEQFF. CDR3 coding DNA: TGTGCCAGCAGGGGTCTGGGCCATGAGCAGTTCTTC.

The rearrangement links TRBV4-2 to TRBJ2-1; TRBD2 aligns across 10 bases. The germline CDR1 and CDR2 sequences are LGHNA and YNFKEQ. This CDR3 is built from 18 residues. The V gene end was trimmed by 1 base and the J gene end by 4 bases; junction bases not matched to a gene: 10. CDR3 loop: CASSQVARDSGGYNEQFF. The CDR3 nucleotides are TGTGCCAGCAGCCAAGTGGCCCGAGATAGCGGGGGGTACAATGAGCAGTTCTTC.

This rearrangement joins TRBV18 to TRBJ1-2, with a possible D match to TRBD1 (6 bases). CDR1 is KGHSH, CDR2 LQKENI, per germline. V shed 1 base and J shed 7 bases, with 19 bases lying between them. The CDR3 has 16 residues. This CDR3 reads CASSPLAETGHGGYTF. In DNA form, the CDR3 reads TGTGCCAGCTCACCACTGGCCGAAACAGGGCACGGTGGCTACACCTTC.

V is TRBV5-1 and J is TRBJ1-1; D is ambiguous. CDR1 is SGHRS, CDR2 YFSETQ, per germline. V was cut by 1 base and J by 6 bases, with 10 bases left in between. CDR3 size: 13 residues. The DNA of the CDR3 is TGCGCCAGCAGCTTGTTGAAGGAGTCTGAAGCTTTCTTT. The encoded protein is CASSLLKESEAFF.

The chain combines TRBV28 with TRBJ1-4; 7 bases align to TRBD1. The CDR3 has 12 residues. Per the germline V gene, CDR1 is MDHEN and CDR2 is SYDVKM. V was clipped by 4 bases and J by 8 bases; unmatched bases: 1. CDR3 in amino acids: CASSWDREKLFF. CDR3 sequence (DNA): TGTGCCAGCAGTTGGGACAGAGAAAAACTGTTTTTT.

The rearrangement links TRBV28 to TRBJ1-5; TRBD1 aligns across 7 bases. From germline, CDR1 is MDHEN and CDR2 SYDVKM. V lost 5 bases to trimming and J lost 6 bases; unmatched junction nucleotides: 13. The CDR3 runs 16 residues. CDR3 sequence (DNA): TGTGCCAGCAGTCCTGGGGGTACAGGGGTCCCTCAGCCCCAGCATTTT. Residues: CASSPGGTGVPQPQHF.

This clone was counted a few times. The chain carries TRBV6-1 and TRBJ2-2; D is undetermined. The V end lost 11 bases, the J end lost 4 bases, and 8 bases lay between the germline ends. Germline CDR1 MNHNS, CDR2 SASEGT. CDR3 length: 11 residues. The CDR3 nucleotides are TGTGCCTCCGACCTCACCGGGGAGCTGTTTTTT. Amino acid sequence: CASDLTGELFF.

This chain links TRBV7-2 with TRBJ2-1; TRBD1 is a possible D gene (6 bases). This CDR3 region has 16 residues. V was clipped by 1 base and J by 5 bases, with 15 bases between them. Germline CDR1 SGHTA, CDR2 FQGNSA. Here the CDR3 DNA reads TGTGCCAGCAGCTTAGTATCCGGGACACTAAACAATGAGCAGTTCTTC. This translates into CASSLVSGTLNNEQFF. The full variable domain, its missing parts supplied by reference TRBV7-2 and TRBJ2-1, is GAGVSQSPSNKVTEKGKDVELRCDPISGHTALYWYRQSLGQGLEFLIYFQGNSAPDKSGLPSDRFSAERTGGSVSTLTIQRTQQEDSAVYLCASSLVSGTLNNEQFFGPGTRLTVL.

A note on this clone: The junction does not match germline at one end; this may be a read error. This sequence joins TRBV7-2 and TRBJ1-2, with D possibly matching TRBD1 (6 bases). This CDR3 has 13 residues. The germline V gene encodes CDR1 SGHTA and CDR2 FQGNSA. CDR3 protein: CASSPFREGVISF. The CDR3 DNA sequence: TGTGCCAGCAGCCCCTTTCGGGAGGGGGTCATCAGCTTC.

This clone was counted between two and nine times. V gene TRBV7-9 combines with J gene TRBJ2-7, with D tentatively TRBD2 (5 bases). The CDR3 contains 15 residues. Germline values: CDR1 SEHNR, CDR2 FQNEAQ (reference sequence). Trimming cost V 5 bases and J 4 bases, with 18 bases left between them. The CDR3 here is CASSRVATLGYEQYF. For the CDR3, the DNA is TGTGCCAGCAGCCGAGTAGCGACCCTGGGGTACGAGCAGTACTTC.

This clone was recorded a few times. The chain carries TRBV5-1 and TRBJ2-3; 9 bases map to TRBD1. Losses at the gene ends were 1 base for V and 6 bases for J; bases not matched to a gene: 3. The CDR3 spans 14 residues. Per the germline V gene, CDR1 is SGHRS and CDR2 is YFSETQ. The CDR3 reads CASSLRDRVDTQYF. CDR3 in DNA: TGCGCCAGCAGCTTGCGGGACAGGGTTGATACGCAGTATTTT.